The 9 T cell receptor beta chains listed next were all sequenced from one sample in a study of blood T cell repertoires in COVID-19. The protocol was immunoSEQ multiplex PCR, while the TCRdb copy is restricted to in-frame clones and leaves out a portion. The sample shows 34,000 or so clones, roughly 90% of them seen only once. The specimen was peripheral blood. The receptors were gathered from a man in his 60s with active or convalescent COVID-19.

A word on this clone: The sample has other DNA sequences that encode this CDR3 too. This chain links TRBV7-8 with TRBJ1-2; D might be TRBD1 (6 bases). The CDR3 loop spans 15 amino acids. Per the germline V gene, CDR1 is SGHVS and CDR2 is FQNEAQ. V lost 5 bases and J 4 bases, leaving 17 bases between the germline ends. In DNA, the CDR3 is TGTGCCAGCAGCCCGAGGGGGGGTCGGGGCTATGGCTACACCTTC. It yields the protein CASSPRGGRGYGYTF.

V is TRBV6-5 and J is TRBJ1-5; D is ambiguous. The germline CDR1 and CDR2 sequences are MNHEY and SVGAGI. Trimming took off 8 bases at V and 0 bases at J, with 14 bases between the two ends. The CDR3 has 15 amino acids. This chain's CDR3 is CASSVGRVSNQPQHF. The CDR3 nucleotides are TGTGCCAGCTCTGTCGGCCGGGTTAGCAATCAGCCCCAGCATTTT.

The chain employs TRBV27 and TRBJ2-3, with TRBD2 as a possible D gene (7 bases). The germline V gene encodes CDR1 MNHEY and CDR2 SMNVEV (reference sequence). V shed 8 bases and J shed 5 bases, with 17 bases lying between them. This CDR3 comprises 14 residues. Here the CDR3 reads CASLRRGGEDTQYF. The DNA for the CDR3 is TGTGCCAGCTTGAGGAGGGGGGGCGAAGATACGCAGTATTTT.

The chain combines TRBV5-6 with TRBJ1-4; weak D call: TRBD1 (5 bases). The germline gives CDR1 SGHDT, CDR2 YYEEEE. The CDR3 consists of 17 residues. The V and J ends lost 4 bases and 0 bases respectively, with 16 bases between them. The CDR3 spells CASSPTRTIATNEKLFF. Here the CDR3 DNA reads TGTGCCAGCAGCCCCACACGGACAATAGCAACTAATGAAAAACTGTTTTTT.

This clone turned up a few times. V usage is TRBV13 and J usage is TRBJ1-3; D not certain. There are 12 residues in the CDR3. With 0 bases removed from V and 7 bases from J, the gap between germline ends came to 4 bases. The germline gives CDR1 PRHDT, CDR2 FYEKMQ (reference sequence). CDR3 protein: CASSLGVNTIYF. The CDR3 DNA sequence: TGTGCCAGCAGCTTAGGCGTGAACACCATATATTTT.

CDR3 sequence reads: CASSPDRPNQPQHF. DNA of the CDR3: TGTGCCAGCAGCCCGGACAGACCGAATCAGCCCCAGCATTTT. The rearrangement joins TRBV3-1 (or the pseudogene TRBV3-2) to TRBJ1-5; possibly TRBD1 for D (6 bases). Trimming removed 4 bases at V and 4 bases at J, with 11 bases between. Per the germline V gene, CDR1 is LGHDT and CDR2 is YNNKEL (reference sequence). The CDR3 is 14 residues long.

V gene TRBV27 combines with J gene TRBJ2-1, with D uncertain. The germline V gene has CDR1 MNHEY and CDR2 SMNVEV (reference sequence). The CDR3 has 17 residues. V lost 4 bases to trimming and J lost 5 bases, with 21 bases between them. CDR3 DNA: TGTGCCAGCAGTTCTACTGTAACTACCATATTCCACAATGAGCAGTTCTTC. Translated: CASSSTVTTIFHNEQFF.

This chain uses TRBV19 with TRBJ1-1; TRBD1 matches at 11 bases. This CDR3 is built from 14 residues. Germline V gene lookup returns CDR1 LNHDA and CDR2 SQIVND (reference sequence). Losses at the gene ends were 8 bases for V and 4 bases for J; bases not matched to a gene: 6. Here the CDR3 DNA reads TGTGCCAGTCGGGGAGGGACAGGGGGCACTGAAGCTTTCTTT. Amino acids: CASRGGTGGTEAFF.

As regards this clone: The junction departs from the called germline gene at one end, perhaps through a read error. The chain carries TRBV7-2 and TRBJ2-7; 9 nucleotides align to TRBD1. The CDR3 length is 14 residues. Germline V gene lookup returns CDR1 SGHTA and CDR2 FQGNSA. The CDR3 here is CASSLDRGSSEQYF. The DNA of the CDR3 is TGTGCCAGCAGTTTGGACAGGGGCTCCTCCGAGCAGTACTTC.